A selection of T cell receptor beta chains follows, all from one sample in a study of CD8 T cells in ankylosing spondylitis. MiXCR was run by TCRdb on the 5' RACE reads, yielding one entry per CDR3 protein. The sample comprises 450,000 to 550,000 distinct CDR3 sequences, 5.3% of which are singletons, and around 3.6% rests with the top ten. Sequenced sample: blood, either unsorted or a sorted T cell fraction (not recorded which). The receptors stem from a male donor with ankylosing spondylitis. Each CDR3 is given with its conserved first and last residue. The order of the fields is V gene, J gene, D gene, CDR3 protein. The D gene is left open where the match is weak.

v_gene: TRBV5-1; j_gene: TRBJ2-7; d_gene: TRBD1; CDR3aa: CASTLSGTGGNEQYF
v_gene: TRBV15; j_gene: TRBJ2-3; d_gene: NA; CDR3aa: CATSRGHKYSTDTQYF
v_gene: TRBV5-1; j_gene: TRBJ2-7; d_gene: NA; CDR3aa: CASSLAQGLYEQYF
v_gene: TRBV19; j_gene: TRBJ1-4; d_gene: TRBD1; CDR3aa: CASEKTGGRNEKLFF
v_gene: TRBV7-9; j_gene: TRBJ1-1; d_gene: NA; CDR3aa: CASSLAVMNTEAFF
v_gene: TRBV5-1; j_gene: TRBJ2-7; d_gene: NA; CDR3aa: CASSRESGPPYEQYF
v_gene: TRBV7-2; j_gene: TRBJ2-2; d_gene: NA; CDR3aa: CASGRRTGNTGELFF
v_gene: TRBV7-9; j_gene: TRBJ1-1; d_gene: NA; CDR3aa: CASSFGVGNTEAFF
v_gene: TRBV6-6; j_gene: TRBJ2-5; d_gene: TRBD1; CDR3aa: CASSTTGAFNQYF
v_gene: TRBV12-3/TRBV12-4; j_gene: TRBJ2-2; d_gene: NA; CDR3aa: CATLRWGNTGELFF
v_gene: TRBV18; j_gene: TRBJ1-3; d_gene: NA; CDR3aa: CASATGTTSGNTIYF
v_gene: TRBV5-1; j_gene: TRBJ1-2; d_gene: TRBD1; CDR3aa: CASSLAGTVPGYTF
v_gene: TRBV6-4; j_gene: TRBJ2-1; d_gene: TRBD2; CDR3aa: CASSERELGEQFF
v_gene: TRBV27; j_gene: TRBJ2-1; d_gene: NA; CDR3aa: CASSLGPGTYQGEQFF
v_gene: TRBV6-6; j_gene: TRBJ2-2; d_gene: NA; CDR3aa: CASGKTTTGELFF
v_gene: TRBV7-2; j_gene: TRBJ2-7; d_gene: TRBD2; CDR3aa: CASSLTVFTSGYEQYF
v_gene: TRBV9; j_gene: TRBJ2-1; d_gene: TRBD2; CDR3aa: CASSISSGGYNEQFF
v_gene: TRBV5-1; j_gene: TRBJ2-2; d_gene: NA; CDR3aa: CASSLAVAGTNTGELFF
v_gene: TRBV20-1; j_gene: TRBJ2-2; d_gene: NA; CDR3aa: CSAKNGELFF
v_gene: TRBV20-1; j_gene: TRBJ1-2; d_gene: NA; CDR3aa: CSAGEGGNGGYTF
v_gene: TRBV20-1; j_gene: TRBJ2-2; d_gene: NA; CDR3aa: CSARPGQNTGELFF
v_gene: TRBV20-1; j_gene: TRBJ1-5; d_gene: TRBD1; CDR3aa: CSAARGQSVNQPQHF
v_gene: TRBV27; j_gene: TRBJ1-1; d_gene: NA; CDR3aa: CASRSISRGLDTEAFF
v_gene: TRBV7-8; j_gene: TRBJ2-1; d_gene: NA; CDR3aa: CASSLDYLGLREQFF